This T cell receptor beta chain was observed in a study of PD-1 blockade in classical Hodgkin lymphoma (TCRdb year 2020). Broadly, across the study: Nivolumab dosing was 3 mg/kg intravenously every 2 weeks, continuing until either disease progression or unacceptable toxicity. The study used TCR beta sequencing and CyTOF to define a peripheral blood immune signature of response to PD-1 blockade in classical Hodgkin lymphoma.

The Qiagen DNeasy kit was used to extract genomic DNA from unsorted PBMCs and from the negatively selected CD4+ and CD8+ fractions. TCR beta CDR3 regions were amplified by immunoSEQ multiplex PCR using primers annealing to V and J segments. A synthetic immune receptor repertoire was used to minimize amplification bias, and any remaining bias was removed computationally after sequencing. In the paper's pipeline: Repertoire diversity was quantified as the Shannon entropy index using custom Python scripts. Unsorted, CD4+ and CD8+ repertoires were examined separately, except in combined analyses, for which CD4+ and CD8+ sequences were merged in silico. Clonal expansion was defined as at least a 2-fold frequency increase after treatment relative to C1D1, with a pseudocount of 0.5 for undetected baseline clones. Clones with 0 or 1 copy at C1D1 were classified as singleton clones, and clones with 2 or more copies were classified as non-singleton clones. Clones expanded in unsorted samples were labelled as CD4+, CD8+ or unknown by matching protein sequences in sorted samples from the same patient. Diversity changes from C1D1 to C4D1 were tested in paired samples using Wilcoxon tests. TCRdb took over this immuneACCESS table, retaining in-frame rearrangements with V and J assigned. Such tables are incomplete; in checked studies, under half of the missing clones stem from an unresolved V gene, and the remainder is unexplained. V and J calls and clone size follow that table, whereas D and trimming were derived from the DNA. The sample data list under 25,000 clones, and roughly 84% of these were observed just once. Roughly 5.9% of the sample goes to the ten largest clones.

This sample's time point label indicates: cycle 1 day 1 (C1D1), immediately before nivolumab initiation. Every trial patient had relapsed after autologous stem cell transplantation, and cohorts A, B and C differed in prior brentuximab vedotin exposure. The trial cohort included 50 to 70 patients with relapsed/refractory classical Hodgkin lymphoma, and each patient had a best overall response of complete response, partial response or progressive disease. Trial patients were treated with single-agent nivolumab in the multi-cohort phase II CheckMate 205 trial. An independent review committee assessed best overall response by applying the 2007 International Working Group response criteria. Trial PBMCs were obtained immediately prior to nivolumab initiation (C1D1) and on therapy at cycle 2 day 1 and cycle 4 day 1. After peripheral blood was drawn into 8 mL Vacutainer Cell Preparation Tubes, PBMCs were isolated by centrifugation and then cryopreserved.

Study-level results and caveats: CD4+ but not CD8+ TCR diversity rose significantly by C4D1 (p=0.0027 vs p=0.16), most apparent in complete responders (p=0.02). Patients starting nivolumab less than 1 year after ASCT had lower diversity and were excluded from later analyses to avoid confounding by immune reconstitution. The study was restricted to a single clinical trial cohort, and the causes of repertoire differences, possibly disease activity or prior therapy, were left undefined. Baseline TCR diversity was reported to be lower in newly diagnosed patients than in healthy donors, and even lower in relapsed/refractory patients. Trial patients with a complete response had baseline diversity similar to that of newly diagnosed patients, while partial responders and progressors had significantly lower diversity.

As regards this clone: What antigen it recognizes has not been identified. One base away there is no much larger clone; base qualities are not given.

The germline V gene sets CDR1 to LGHNA and CDR2 to YSLEER. A distance of 14 bases separates the germline ends of V and J, which lose 0 bases and 5 bases respectively. CDR3 length: 15 amino acids, cysteine to phenylalanine. Only CDR3 DNA is held: 45 bases, read in frame from base 1. The chain joins TRBV4-3 to TRBJ2-7, with a tentative D gene TRBD1 over 6 matching bases. The source of this sequence is a human donor with classical Hodgkin lymphoma. Sequences were derived from peripheral blood mononuclear cells (PBMCs), sampled at baseline. The sequence in DNA is TGCGCCAGCAGCCAAGATCTGGGCAGGGGAAACGAGCAGTACTTC. Translation gives CASSQDLGRGNEQYF.